The 26 T cell receptor beta chains given below trace back to one sample, sequenced in a study of cytomegalovirus exposure and HLA in healthy donors. PCR involved 60 Vbeta and 13 Jbeta primers. Assay: immunoSEQ multiplex PCR; the TCRdb copy retains only in-frame clones and omits some. The sample totals around 75,000 clones. Sequenced input: PBMCs. Every receptor here comes from a boy under 18 in good health and CMV-seronegative.

The chain combines TRBV20-1 with TRBJ2-3; 7 bases map to TRBD1. Germline V gene lookup returns CDR1 DFQATT and CDR2 SNEGSKA (reference sequence). The CDR3 length is 11 residues. Trimming removed 7 bases from V and 5 bases from J; junction bases left unmatched: 3. This CDR3 reads CSEGTEDTQYF. The CDR3 DNA is TGCAGTGAGGGGACAGAAGATACGCAGTATTTT.

The gene calls are TRBV18 and TRBJ1-1, with 10 bases aligning to TRBD1. V shed 6 bases and J 13 bases; nucleotides not matched to a gene: 14. This CDR3 has 14 residues. CDR1 KGHSH and CDR2 LQKENI come from the germline V gene. The CDR3 spells CASSPGQGVARDFF. For the CDR3, the DNA is TGTGCCAGCTCTCCTGGACAGGGGGTAGCTAGGGATTTCTTT.

The chain couples TRBV20-1 to TRBJ2-3; no definite D call. Between the trimmed V and J ends, which lost 0 bases and 10 bases, there was a span of 8 bases. The V gene's germline CDR1 is DFQATT and CDR2 SNEGSKA (reference sequence). This CDR3 comprises 11 residues. In DNA, the CDR3 is TGCAGTGCTAGAGAATCTGTTCCGCAGTATTTT. Its translation: CSARESVPQYF.

The chain employs TRBV19 and TRBJ2-7; perhaps TRBD1 as D (6 bases). CDR3 length: 14 amino acids. V shed 3 bases and J shed 1 base, with 10 bases lying between them. Germline CDR1 and CDR2: LNHDA and SQIVND (reference sequence). This CDR3 reads CASSMGQGSYEQYF. The CDR3 DNA reads as TGTGCCAGTAGTATGGGGCAGGGGTCCTACGAGCAGTACTTC. Filled out from reference TRBV19 and TRBJ2-7, the complete variable domain reads DGGITQSPKYLFRKEGQNVTLSCEQNLNHDAMYWYRQDPGQGLRLIYYSQIVNDFQKGDIAEGYSVSREKKESFPLTVTSAQKNPTAFYLCASSMGQGSYEQYFGPGTRLTVT.

The rearrangement joins TRBV18 to TRBJ2-5; 8 bases fit TRBD2. Matching the DNA end better, TRBJ2-7 makes the J call doubtful. The length of the CDR3 is 16 residues. CDR1 is KGHSH and CDR2 is LQKENI in the germline V gene. This chain's CDR3 is CASSPPVGLGHHEQYF. CDR3 DNA sequence: TGTGCCAGCTCACCACCGGTGGGACTAGGACATCACGAGCAGTACTTC.

The chain joins TRBV6-6 to TRBJ2-7; possibly TRBD2 for D (5 bases). CDR1 and CDR2 (germline): MNHNY, SVGAGI (reference sequence). The CDR3 spans 13 residues. Trimming cost V 9 bases and J 5 bases, with 17 bases left between them. CDR3 nucleotides: TGTGCCAGTAGGAGAGGGCAATCCCACGAGCAGTACTTC. Its translation is CASRRGQSHEQYF.

The V call is TRBV7-9, the J call TRBJ2-3; D unresolved. The CDR3 length is 16 residues. The germline V and J ends were trimmed by 0 bases and 1 base, with 11 bases remaining between them. The germline CDR1 and CDR2 sequences are SEHNR and FQNEAQ (reference sequence). The CDR3 nucleotides read TGTGCCAGCAGCTTAGCGTGGGCCAACGGCACAGATACGCAGTATTTT. It specifies CASSLAWANGTDTQYF.

The CDR3 loop is CASSVGQSEQFF. CDR3 DNA: TGTGCCAGCAGCGTCGGACAGAGTGAGCAGTTCTTC. The chain uses TRBV5-6 and TRBJ2-1; D is perhaps TRBD1 (6 bases). The CDR3 spans 12 residues. V was pared by 4 bases and J by 9 bases, with 11 bases between. Per germline, CDR1 SGHDT and CDR2 YYEEEE.

The CDR3 loop reads CASSYSEGTGPGYTF. The CDR3, as DNA: TGTGCCAGCAGTTACTCCGAGGGGACTGGGCCGGGCTACACCTTC. V gene TRBV6-5 combines with J gene TRBJ1-2, with D perhaps TRBD1 (5 bases). The ends were cut back, 0 bases at V and 8 bases at J, with 16 bases in the middle. Germline V gene data show CDR1 as MNHEY and CDR2 as SVGAGI. This CDR3 spans 15 amino acids.

The chain uses TRBV18 and TRBJ2-7; TRBD1 is a possible D gene (6 bases). Germline CDR1 and CDR2: KGHSH and LQKENI. Trimming removed 2 bases at V and 1 base at J, with 9 bases between. There are 14 residues in the CDR3. The CDR3 sequence: CASSPYRESYEQYF. The CDR3 bases are TGTGCCAGCTCACCATACAGGGAATCCTACGAGCAGTACTTC.

The chain recombines TRBV5-6 with TRBJ2-7, with 14 bases that match TRBD2. The germline gives CDR1 SGHDT, CDR2 YYEEEE. Trimming cost V 4 bases and J 5 bases; bases outside gene matches: 5. There are 15 residues in the CDR3. The DNA of the CDR3 is TGTGCCAGCAGCCCACTGACTAGCGGGAGGGACGAGCAGTACTTC. Translating gives CASSPLTSGRDEQYF.

J is TRBJ1-6 and V is TRBV5-8; 11 bases fit TRBD1. After removal of 4 bases from V and 12 bases from J, the junction contained 12 bases not matched to a gene. CDR1 and CDR2 from the germline V gene are SGHTS and YDEGEE. CDR3 length: 16 amino acids. CDR3 sequence: CASSRGQGAPPLPLHF. DNA for the CDR3: TGTGCCAGCAGCCGAGGACAGGGGGCGCCCCCTCTACCCCTCCACTTT.

This CDR3 reads CASSFAGQGGQPQHF. The CDR3 bases are TGTGCCAGCAGCTTCGCGGGACAGGGAGGACAGCCCCAGCATTTT. This rearrangement joins TRBV7-9 to TRBJ1-5; 9 positions agree with TRBD1. Per germline, CDR1 SEHNR and CDR2 FQNEAQ (reference sequence). Unmatched junction bases numbered 7, after V lost 3 bases and J lost 7 bases. The CDR3 is 15 residues long.

This chain connects TRBV25-1 to TRBJ1-1, with 7 nucleotides matching TRBD1. The junction had 8 bases not matched to a gene; V was cut back by 6 bases and J by 1 base. Per the germline V gene, CDR1 is MGHDK and CDR2 is SYGVNS. This CDR3 comprises 15 residues. The CDR3 protein is CASRETGTANTEAFF. The CDR3 DNA reads as TGTGCCAGCAGGGAAACCGGGACAGCGAACACTGAAGCTTTCTTT.

The chain links TRBV7-2 to TRBJ2-3, with TRBD2 matching over 9 bases. The CDR3 is 16 residues long. Germline CDR1 and CDR2: SGHTA and FQGNSA. The V gene end was trimmed by 2 bases and the J gene end by 0 bases; junction bases not matched to a gene: 3. CDR3 DNA: TGTGCCAGCAGCTTATATAGCGGGAGTAGCACAGATACGCAGTATTTT. It is translated as CASSLYSGSSTDTQYF.

The rearrangement links TRBV9 to TRBJ1-1; 7 bases fit TRBD1. V was pared by 3 bases and J by 4 bases, with 6 bases of the junction left unmatched. This CDR3 is built from 14 residues. Germline CDR1 is SGDLS and CDR2 is YYNGEE. For the CDR3, the DNA is TGTGCCAGCAGCGGAGGGGGCGCGAGCACTGAAGCTTTCTTT. Protein: CASSGGGASTEAFF.

This chain connects TRBV19 to TRBJ1-3, with D possibly TRBD1 on 5 matching bases. Between the trimmed V and J ends, which lost 5 bases and 6 bases, there was a span of 14 bases. The length of the CDR3 is 14 residues. CDR1 is LNHDA and CDR2 is SQIVND in the germline V gene (reference sequence). The CDR3 DNA reads TGTGCCAGTAGTCGATCGGCAGGGCTAAACACCATATATTTT. Translated, it gives CASSRSAGLNTIYF.

The chain is built from TRBV4-2 and TRBJ1-1; tentatively, D is TRBD1 (5 bases). The CDR3 is 17 residues long. V gave up 2 bases and J gave up 1 base, with 17 bases separating them. The V gene's germline CDR1 is LGHNA and CDR2 YNFKEQ. The CDR3 protein is CASSQNVFGAGNTEAFF. For the CDR3, the DNA is TGTGCCAGCAGCCAAAATGTTTTTGGGGCAGGGAACACTGAAGCTTTCTTT.

The chain recombines TRBV5-1 with TRBJ2-7; 9 bases align to TRBD1. This CDR3 is built from 14 residues. Germline trimming cut 4 bases from V and 3 bases from J; bases unmatched to any gene: 5. The germline gives CDR1 SGHRS, CDR2 YFSETQ. The CDR3: CASSSPGQGYEQYF. CDR3 sequence (DNA): TGCGCCAGCAGCAGCCCGGGACAGGGCTACGAGCAGTACTTC. Looking up the rest from reference TRBV5-1 and TRBJ2-7 gives the full variable domain: KAGVTQTPRYLIKTRGQQVTLSCSPISGHRSVSWYQQTPGQGLQFLFEYFSETQRNKGNFPGRFSGRQFSNSRSEMNVSTLELGDSALYLCASSSPGQGYEQYFGPGTRLTVT.

The chain employs TRBV30 and TRBJ2-3; 14 bases fit TRBD2. J lost 1 base, V lost 5 bases, and 2 bases had no gene match. CDR3 size: 15 residues. Germline V gene sequence: CDR1 GTSNPN, CDR2 SVGIG (reference sequence). CDR3 residues: CAWGGLAGGTDTQYF. CDR3 DNA: TGTGCCTGGGGGGGACTAGCGGGGGGCACAGATACGCAGTATTTT.

The chain recombines TRBV10-1 with TRBJ1-2; 9 bases align to TRBD1. The germline V gene has CDR1 WNHNN and CDR2 SYGVQD (reference sequence). The CDR3 is 13 residues long. The junction had 7 bases not matched to a gene; V was cut back by 1 base and J by 13 bases. The CDR3 nucleotides read TGCGCCAGCAGTGAGTTAGGACAGGGGTTGGGCACCTTC. This sequence encodes CASSELGQGLGTF.

The CDR3 DNA sequence: TGTGCCAGCAGCGCCCCAGGGAAGAACACTGAAGCTTTCTTT. Its protein is CASSAPGKNTEAFF. The rearrangement uses TRBV6-5 and TRBJ1-1; the D gene is possibly TRBD1 (5 bases). This CDR3 comprises 14 residues. Germline loops: CDR1 MNHEY, CDR2 SVGAGI. Trimming stripped 6 bases from V and 1 base from J, with 12 bases between.

The rearrangement links TRBV18 to TRBJ2-1; 16 nucleotides line up with TRBD2. The CDR3 consists of 15 residues. Per germline, CDR1 KGHSH and CDR2 LQKENI. J lost 7 bases, V lost 3 bases, and 0 bases had no gene match. CDR3 in amino acids: CASSPGLAGGNEQFF. As DNA, the CDR3 is TGTGCCAGCTCACCGGGACTAGCGGGAGGGAATGAGCAGTTCTTC.

The CDR3 region is CAISEPGQGADDEQFF. The CDR3 DNA sequence: TGTGCCATCAGTGAACCGGGACAGGGGGCGGACGATGAGCAGTTCTTC. V usage is TRBV10-3 and J usage is TRBJ2-1; 12 bases map to TRBD1. Germline V gene lookup returns CDR1 ENHRY and CDR2 SYGVKD. The CDR3 totals 16 residues. J was trimmed by 8 bases and V by 3 bases; bases with no gene match: 8.

Note on this clone: Distinct nucleotide sequences in the sample also encode this CDR3. The J gene is TRBJ1-2, the V gene TRBV4-1, with 7 bases that match TRBD1. Losses at the gene ends were 3 bases for V and 6 bases for J; bases not matched to a gene: 19. Germline assignment: CDR1 MGHRA and CDR2 YSYEKL. There are 18 residues in the CDR3. This CDR3 is CASSQGLKPQGRRHGYTF. As DNA, the CDR3 is TGCGCCAGCAGCCAGGGCCTTAAACCACAGGGGCGACGCCATGGCTACACCTTC.

As for this clone: One end of the junction is discordant with germline, which a read error may explain. The V call is TRBV18, the J call TRBJ1-1; TRBD1 agrees at 8 bases. The CDR3 totals 14 residues. Germline CDR1 and CDR2: KGHSH and LQKENI. The CDR3 DNA reads as TGTGCCAACTCACCACAACAGGGGGACACTGAAGCTTTCTTT. It translates to CANSPQQGDTEAFF.